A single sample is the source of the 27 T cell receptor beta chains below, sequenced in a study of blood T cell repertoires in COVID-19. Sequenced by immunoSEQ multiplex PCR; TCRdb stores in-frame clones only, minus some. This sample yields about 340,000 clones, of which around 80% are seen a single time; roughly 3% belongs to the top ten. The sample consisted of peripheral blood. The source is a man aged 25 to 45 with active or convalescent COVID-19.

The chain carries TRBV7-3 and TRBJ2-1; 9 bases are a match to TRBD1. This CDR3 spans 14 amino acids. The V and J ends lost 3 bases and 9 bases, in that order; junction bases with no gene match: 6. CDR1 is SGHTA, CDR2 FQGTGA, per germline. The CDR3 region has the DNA TGTGCCAGCAGCTTCGGGACAGGGTCTAGTGAGCAGTTCTTC. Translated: CASSFGTGSSEQFF.

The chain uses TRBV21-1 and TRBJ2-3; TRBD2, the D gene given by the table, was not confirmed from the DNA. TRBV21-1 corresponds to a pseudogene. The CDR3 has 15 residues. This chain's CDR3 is CASGWASGKTDTQYF. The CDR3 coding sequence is TGTGCCAGCGGTTGGGCTAGCGGGAAGACAGATACGCAGTATTTT.

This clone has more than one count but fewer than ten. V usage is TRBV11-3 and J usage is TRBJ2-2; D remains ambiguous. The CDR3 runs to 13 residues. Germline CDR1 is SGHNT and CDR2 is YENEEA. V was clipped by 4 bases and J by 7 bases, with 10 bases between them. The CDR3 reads CASSSLRDGELFF. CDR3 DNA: TGTGCCAGCAGCTCCCTCCGAGACGGGGAGCTGTTTTTT.

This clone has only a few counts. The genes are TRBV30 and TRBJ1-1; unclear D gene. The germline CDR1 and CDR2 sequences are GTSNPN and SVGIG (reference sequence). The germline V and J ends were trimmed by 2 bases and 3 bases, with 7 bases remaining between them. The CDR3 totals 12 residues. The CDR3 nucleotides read TGTGCCTGGAGTCTACGTCACACTGAAGCTTTCTTT. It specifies CAWSLRHTEAFF.

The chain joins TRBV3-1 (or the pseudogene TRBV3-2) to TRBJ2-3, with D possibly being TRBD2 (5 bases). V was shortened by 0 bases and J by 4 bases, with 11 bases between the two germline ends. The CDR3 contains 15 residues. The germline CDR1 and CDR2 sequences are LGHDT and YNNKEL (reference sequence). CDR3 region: CASSQDEGVADTQYF. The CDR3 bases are TGTGCCAGCAGCCAAGATGAGGGAGTGGCAGATACGCAGTATTTT.

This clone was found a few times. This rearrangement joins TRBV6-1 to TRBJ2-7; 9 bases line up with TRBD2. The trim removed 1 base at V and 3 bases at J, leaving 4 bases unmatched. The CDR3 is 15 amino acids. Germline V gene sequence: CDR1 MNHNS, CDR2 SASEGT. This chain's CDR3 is CASSEVAGAGYEQYF. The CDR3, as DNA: TGTGCCAGCAGTGAAGTAGCGGGGGCGGGCTACGAGCAGTACTTC.

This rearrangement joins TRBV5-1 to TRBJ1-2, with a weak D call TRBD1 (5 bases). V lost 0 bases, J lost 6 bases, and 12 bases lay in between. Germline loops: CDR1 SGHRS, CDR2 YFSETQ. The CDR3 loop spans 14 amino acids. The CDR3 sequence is CASSLVDTGDGYTF. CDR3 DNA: TGCGCCAGCAGCTTGGTGGACACGGGTGATGGCTACACCTTC. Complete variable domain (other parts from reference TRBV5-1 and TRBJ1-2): KAGVTQTPRYLIKTRGQQVTLSCSPISGHRSVSWYQQTPGQGLQFLFEYFSETQRNKGNFPGRFSGRQFSNSRSEMNVSTLELGDSALYLCASSLVDTGDGYTFGSGTRLTVV.

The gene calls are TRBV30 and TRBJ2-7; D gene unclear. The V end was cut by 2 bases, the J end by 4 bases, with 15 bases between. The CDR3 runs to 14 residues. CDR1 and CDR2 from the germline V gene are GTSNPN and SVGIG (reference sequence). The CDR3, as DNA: TGTGCCTGGAGTCGAGTACCCGAATCGTACGAGCAGTACTTC. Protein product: CAWSRVPESYEQYF.

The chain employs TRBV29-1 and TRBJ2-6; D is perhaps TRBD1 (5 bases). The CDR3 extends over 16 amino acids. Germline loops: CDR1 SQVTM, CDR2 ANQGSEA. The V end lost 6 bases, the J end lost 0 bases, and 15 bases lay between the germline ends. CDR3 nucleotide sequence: TGCAGCGTCAGGGCAATCACCCGCTCTGGGGCCAACGTCCTGACTTTC. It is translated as CSVRAITRSGANVLTF.

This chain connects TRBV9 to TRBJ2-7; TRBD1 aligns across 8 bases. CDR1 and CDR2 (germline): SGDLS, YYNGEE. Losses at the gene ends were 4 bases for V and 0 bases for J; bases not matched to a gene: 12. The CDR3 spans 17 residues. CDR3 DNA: TGTGCCAGCAGCTATACCTCGACAGGGGTATACTCCTACGAGCAGTACTTC. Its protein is CASSYTSTGVYSYEQYF.

The CDR3 bases are TGTGCCAGCAGTTACAAAGGAGGACTAGCGGACAATGAGCAGTTCTTC. Translation: CASSYKGGLADNEQFF. The chain couples TRBV6-6 to TRBJ2-1, with 10 bases identical to TRBD2. The V gene end was trimmed by 2 bases and the J gene end by 5 bases; junction bases not matched to a gene: 6. CDR3 length equals 16 residues. In germline, CDR1 is MNHNY, CDR2 SVGAGI (reference sequence).

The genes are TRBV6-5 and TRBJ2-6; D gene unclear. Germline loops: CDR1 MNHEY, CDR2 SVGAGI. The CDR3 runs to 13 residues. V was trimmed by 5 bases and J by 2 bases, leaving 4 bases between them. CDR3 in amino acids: CASSLTGANVLTF. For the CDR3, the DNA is TGTGCCAGCAGTCTAACTGGGGCCAACGTCCTGACTTTC.

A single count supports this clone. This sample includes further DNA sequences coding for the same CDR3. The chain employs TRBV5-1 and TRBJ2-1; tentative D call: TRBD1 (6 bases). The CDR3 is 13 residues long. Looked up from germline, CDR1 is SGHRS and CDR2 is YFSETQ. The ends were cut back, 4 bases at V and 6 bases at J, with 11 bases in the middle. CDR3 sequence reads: CASSLTGPNEQFF. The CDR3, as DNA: TGCGCCAGCAGCCTTACAGGGCCCAATGAGCAGTTCTTC.

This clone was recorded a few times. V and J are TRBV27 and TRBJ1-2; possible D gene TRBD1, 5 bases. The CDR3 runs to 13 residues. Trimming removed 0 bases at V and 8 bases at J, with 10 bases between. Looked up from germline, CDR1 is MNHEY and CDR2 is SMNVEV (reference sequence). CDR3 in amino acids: CASSLSAGRGYTF. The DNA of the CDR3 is TGTGCCAGCAGTTTATCTGCGGGACGGGGCTACACCTTC.

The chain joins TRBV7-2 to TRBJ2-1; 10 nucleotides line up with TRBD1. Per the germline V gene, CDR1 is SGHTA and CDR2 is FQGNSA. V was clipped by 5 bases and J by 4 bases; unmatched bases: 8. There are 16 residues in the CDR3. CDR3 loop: CASSRLPGQGYNEQFF. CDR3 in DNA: TGTGCCAGCAGCAGACTTCCGGGACAGGGGTACAATGAGCAGTTCTTC. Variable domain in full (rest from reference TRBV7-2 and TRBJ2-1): GAGVSQSPSNKVTEKGKDVELRCDPISGHTALYWYRQSLGQGLEFLIYFQGNSAPDKSGLPSDRFSAERTGGSVSTLTIQRTQQEDSAVYLCASSRLPGQGYNEQFFGPGTRLTVL.

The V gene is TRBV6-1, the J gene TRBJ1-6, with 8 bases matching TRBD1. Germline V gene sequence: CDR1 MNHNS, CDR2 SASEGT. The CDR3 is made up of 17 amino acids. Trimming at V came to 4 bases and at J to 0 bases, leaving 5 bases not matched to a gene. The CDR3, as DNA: TGTGCCAGCAGTGGGACAGGGCAGAGCTCCTATAATTCACCCCTCCACTTT. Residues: CASSGTGQSSYNSPLHF.

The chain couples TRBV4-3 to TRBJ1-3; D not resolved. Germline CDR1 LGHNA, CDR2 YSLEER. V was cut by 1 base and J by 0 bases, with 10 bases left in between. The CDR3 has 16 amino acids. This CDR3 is CASSQARASSGNTIYF. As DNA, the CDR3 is TGCGCCAGCAGCCAAGCGAGGGCGAGCTCTGGAAACACCATATATTTT.

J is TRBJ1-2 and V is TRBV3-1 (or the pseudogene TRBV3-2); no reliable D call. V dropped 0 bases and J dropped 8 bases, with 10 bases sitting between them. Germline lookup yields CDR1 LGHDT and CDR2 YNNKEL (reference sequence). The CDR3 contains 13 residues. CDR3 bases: TGTGCCAGCAGCCAAGAGGGGTGGAGGGGCTACACCTTC. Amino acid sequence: CASSQEGWRGYTF.

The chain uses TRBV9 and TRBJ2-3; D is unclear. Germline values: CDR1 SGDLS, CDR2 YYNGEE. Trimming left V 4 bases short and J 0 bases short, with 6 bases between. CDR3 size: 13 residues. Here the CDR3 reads CASSIQSTDTQYF. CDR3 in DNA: TGTGCCAGCAGCATCCAGAGCACAGATACGCAGTATTTT.

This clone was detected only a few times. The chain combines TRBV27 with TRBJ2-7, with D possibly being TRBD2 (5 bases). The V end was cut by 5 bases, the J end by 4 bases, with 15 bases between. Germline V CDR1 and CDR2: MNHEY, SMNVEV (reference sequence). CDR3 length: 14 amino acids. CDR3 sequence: CASSTVIRGYEQYF. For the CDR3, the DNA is TGTGCCAGCAGTACAGTCATTCGGGGTTACGAGCAGTACTTC.

The CDR3 sequence is CASKRGRGTDTQYF. CDR3 nucleotide sequence: TGTGCCTCCAAAAGGGGGCGAGGCACAGATACGCAGTATTTT. The chain combines TRBV6-5 with TRBJ2-3; 7 bases are shared with TRBD1. CDR1 is MNHEY, CDR2 SVGAGI, per germline. The CDR3 spans 14 residues. V dropped 11 bases and J dropped 1; count of bases not matched to a gene: 9.

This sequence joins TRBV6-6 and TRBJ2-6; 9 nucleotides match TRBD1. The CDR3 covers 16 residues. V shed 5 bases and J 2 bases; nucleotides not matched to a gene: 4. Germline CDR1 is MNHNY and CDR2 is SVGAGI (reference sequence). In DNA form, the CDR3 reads TGTGCCAGCAGTCAAAACAGGGGGCCTGGGGCCAACGTCCTGACTTTC. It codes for CASSQNRGPGANVLTF.

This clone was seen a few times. The CDR3 bases are TGTGCCAGCAGCTTAAGCGGTAGCCAGCCCCAGCATTTT. It codes for CASSLSGSQPQHF. J is TRBJ1-5 and V is TRBV11-1; D remains unclear. The CDR3 is 13 residues long. Trimming shortened V by 2 bases and J by 7 bases, and 9 bases separated the two germline ends. Germline V lookup: CDR1 SGHAT, CDR2 FQDESV (reference sequence).

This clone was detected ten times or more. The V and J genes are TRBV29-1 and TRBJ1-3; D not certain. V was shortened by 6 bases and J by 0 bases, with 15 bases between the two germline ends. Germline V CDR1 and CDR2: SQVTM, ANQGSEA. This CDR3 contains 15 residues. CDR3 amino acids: CSVAATSGSGNTIYF. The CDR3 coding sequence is TGCAGCGTCGCGGCGACCAGCGGCTCTGGAAACACCATATATTTT.

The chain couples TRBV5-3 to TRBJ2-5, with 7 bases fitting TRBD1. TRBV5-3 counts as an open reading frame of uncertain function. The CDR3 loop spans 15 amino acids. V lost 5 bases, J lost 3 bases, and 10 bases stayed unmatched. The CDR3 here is CARRAGTEGKETQYF. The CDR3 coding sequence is TGTGCCAGAAGGGCCGGGACAGAGGGGAAAGAGACCCAGTACTTC.

The CDR3 nucleotides are TGCGCCAGCAGCCGGGCCCTCCTGAGCGAGCAGTACTTC. Protein product: CASSRALLSEQYF. The rearrangement uses TRBV4-1 and TRBJ2-7; D ambiguous. The CDR3 contains 13 residues. Per germline, CDR1 MGHRA and CDR2 YSYEKL. With 4 bases removed from V and 6 bases from J, the gap between germline ends came to 13 bases.

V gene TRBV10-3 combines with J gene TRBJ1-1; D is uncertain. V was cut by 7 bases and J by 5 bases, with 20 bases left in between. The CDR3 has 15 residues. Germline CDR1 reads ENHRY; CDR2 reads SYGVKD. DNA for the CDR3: TGTGCCATCATCGAAGACGGTTCCAGAGGAACTGAAGCTTTCTTT. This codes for CAIIEDGSRGTEAFF.